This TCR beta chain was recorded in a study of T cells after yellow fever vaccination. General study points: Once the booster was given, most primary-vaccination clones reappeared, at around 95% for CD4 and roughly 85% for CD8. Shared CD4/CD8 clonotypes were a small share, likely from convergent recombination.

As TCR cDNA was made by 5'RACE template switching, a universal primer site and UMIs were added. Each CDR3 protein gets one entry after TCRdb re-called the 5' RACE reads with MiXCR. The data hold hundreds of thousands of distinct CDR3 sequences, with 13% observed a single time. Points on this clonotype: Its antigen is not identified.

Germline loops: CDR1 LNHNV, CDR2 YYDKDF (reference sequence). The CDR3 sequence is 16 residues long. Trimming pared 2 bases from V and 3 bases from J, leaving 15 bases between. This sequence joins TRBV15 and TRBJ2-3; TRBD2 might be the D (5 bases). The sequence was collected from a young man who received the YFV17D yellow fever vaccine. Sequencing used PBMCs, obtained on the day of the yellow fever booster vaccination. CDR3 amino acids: CATSRFRGSWTDTQYF. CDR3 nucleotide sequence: TGTGCCACCAGCAGATTCAGAGGGAGTTGGACAGATACGCAGTATTTT.